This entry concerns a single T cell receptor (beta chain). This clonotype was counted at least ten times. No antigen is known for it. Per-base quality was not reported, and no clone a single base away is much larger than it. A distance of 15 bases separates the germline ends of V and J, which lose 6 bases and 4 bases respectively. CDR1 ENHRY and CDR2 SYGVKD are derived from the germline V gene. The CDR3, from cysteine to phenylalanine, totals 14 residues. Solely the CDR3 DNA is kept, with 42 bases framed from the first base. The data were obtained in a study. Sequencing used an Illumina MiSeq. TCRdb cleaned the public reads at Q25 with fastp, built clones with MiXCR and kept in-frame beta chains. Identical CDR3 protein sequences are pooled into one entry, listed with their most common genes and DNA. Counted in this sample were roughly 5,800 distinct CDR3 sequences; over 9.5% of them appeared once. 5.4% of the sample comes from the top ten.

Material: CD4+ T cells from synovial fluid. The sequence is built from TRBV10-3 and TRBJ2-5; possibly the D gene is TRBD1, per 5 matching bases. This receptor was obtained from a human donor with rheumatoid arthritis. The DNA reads TGTGCCATCAGCAGGGTTGATGGTATAGAGACCCAGTACTTC. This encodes CAISRVDGIETQYF.